This TCR beta chain was sequenced for a study of response to subunit inactivated influenza vaccine. TCRdb passed the RT-PCR reads through MiXCR, listing each CDR3 protein once. The sample has about 240,000 distinct CDR3 sequences, 12% seen once. This CDR3 has 17 amino acids. Germline loops: CDR1 MNHEY, CDR2 SVGEGT. The V segment lost 0 bases and the J segment 1 base; nucleotides outside the gene matches: 6. This clonotype was detected ten times or more. Its matching antigen is unknown. Study observations and caveats: Authors suggested each seasonal influenza vaccination recruits few new T cells.

The chain joins TRBV6-2 or TRBV6-3 to TRBJ2-5; 9 bases fit TRBD2. This TCR came from a man in his fifties who received an inactivated influenza vaccine. Source: non-naive T cells sorted from PBMCs, taken around two weeks before vaccination. The CDR3 DNA reads TGTGCCAGCAGTTACTCCCTACTAGCGGGCACCCAAGAGACCCAGTACTTC. Residues: CASSYSLLAGTQETQYF.